This entry is about one TCR beta chain. Generated by immunoSEQ multiplex PCR, the TCRdb table keeps only in-frame clones and is missing some. The sample lists about half a million clones, about 85% occurring once. This sample stems from a study of shared clonotypes between healthy human individuals. Between the trimmed V and J ends, which lost 1 base and 2 bases, there was a span of 17 bases. Germline values: CDR1 LNHNV, CDR2 YYDKDF (reference sequence). CDR3 length: 17 residues. The sequence came from a woman in her forties in good health. Some clones in this sample may be carry-over from other donors' samples. The sample taken for sequencing was PBMCs. The J gene is TRBJ2-5, the V gene TRBV15; D is uncertain. CDR3 region: CATSRVTTSTLQETQYF. The CDR3 coding sequence is TGTGCCACCAGCAGAGTAACTACCTCCACGTTACAAGAGACCCAGTACTTC.